These 17 T cell receptor beta chains were all obtained from the same sample, sequenced in a study of memory CD4+ T cells and cytomegalovirus serostatus. The sort gate was single viable CD3+CD4+CD8-CD45RO+ cells for memory CD4+ T cells. The assay was immunoSEQ multiplex PCR, and TCRdb's table has in-frame clones only and misses some. Among 50,000 to 65,000 clones listed, roughly three quarters were seen once. Sequenced input: memory CD4+ T cells from blood. The receptors were sampled from an adult in good health and CMV-seronegative.

The chain joins TRBV9 to TRBJ1-2; a possible D gene is TRBD1 (5 bases). From germline, CDR1 is SGDLS and CDR2 YYNGEE. V lost 0 bases to trimming and J lost 5 bases, with 14 bases between them. The CDR3 runs to 15 residues. CDR3 bases: TGTGCCAGCAGCGTAGGGCCTTGGGACCTTTATGGCTACACCTTC. Translated, it gives CASSVGPWDLYGYTF.

This chain uses TRBV6-5 with TRBJ1-3; D is ambiguous. The CDR3 is made up of 16 amino acids. The germline V gene encodes CDR1 MNHEY and CDR2 SVGAGI. V was clipped by 1 base and J by 4 bases, with 14 bases between them. The CDR3 nucleotides are TGTGCCAGCAGTTACTTCGCGCCCGCACAGGGAAACACCATATATTTT. Amino acids: CASSYFAPAQGNTIYF.

The chain couples TRBV6-1 to TRBJ2-7, with 10 bases fitting TRBD1. V lost 1 base to trimming and J lost 3 bases; unmatched junction nucleotides: 0. CDR1 is MNHNS and CDR2 is SASEGT in the germline V gene. The CDR3 is 14 amino acids. The DNA of the CDR3 is TGTGCCAGCAGTGAAGGGGACAGGGGCTACGAGCAGTACTTC. Its protein product is CASSEGDRGYEQYF.

This chain connects TRBV7-2 to TRBJ2-1, with 9 bases aligning to TRBD2. The trim removed 0 bases at V and 1 base at J, leaving 4 bases unmatched. CDR1 is SGHTA, CDR2 FQGNSA, per germline. The CDR3 contains 17 residues. CDR3 amino acids: CASSLARAGGSYNEQFF. For the CDR3, the DNA is TGTGCCAGCAGCTTAGCCCGAGCGGGAGGTTCCTACAATGAGCAGTTCTTC.

The DNA of the CDR3 is TGTGCCAGCTCCCCTGACAGGGGCATGAAAAACTATGGCTACACCTTC. Protein sequence: CASSPDRGMKNYGYTF. The rearrangement links TRBV18 to TRBJ1-2, with TRBD1 matching 8 bases. CDR1 and CDR2 (germline): KGHSH, LQKENI. With V trimmed by 6 bases and J by 2 bases, 11 bases remained unmatched. The CDR3 length is 16 residues.

J is TRBJ2-3 and V is TRBV10-1; 9 bases fit TRBD1. The CDR3 consists of 15 residues. Germline V CDR1 and CDR2: WNHNN, SYGVQD (reference sequence). V was clipped by 6 bases and J by 6 bases; unmatched bases: 10. CDR3 amino acids: CASSDPGQGSDTQYF. CDR3 in DNA: TGCGCCAGCAGCGATCCGGGACAGGGTTCGGATACGCAGTATTTT.

As DNA, the CDR3 is TGTGCCAGCTCACCACGCAGACTGACCGGGGGGAATACGCAGTATTTT. This gives the protein CASSPRRLTGGNTQYF. The chain has TRBV18 and TRBJ2-3, with TRBD2 matching over 7 bases. Germline trimming cut 1 base from V and 7 bases from J; bases unmatched to any gene: 11. Germline V gene sequence: CDR1 KGHSH, CDR2 LQKENI. The CDR3 has 16 amino acids. The whole variable domain, filled in from reference TRBV18 and TRBJ2-3, reads NAGVMQNPRHLVRRRGQEARLRCSPMKGHSHVYWYRQLPEEGLKFMVYLQKENIIDESGMPKERFSAEFPKEGPSILRIQQVVRGDSAAYFCASSPRRLTGGNTQYFGPGTRLTVL.

In this sample, this clone turned up a few times. CDR3 sequence: CATSRDKTNTEAFF. The CDR3 nucleotides are TGTGCCACCAGCAGAGATAAGACAAACACTGAAGCTTTCTTT. The chain joins TRBV15 to TRBJ1-1; no clear D. CDR3 length: 14 amino acids. Trimming removed 0 bases at V and 2 bases at J, with 7 bases between. CDR1 LNHNV and CDR2 YYDKDF come from the germline V gene (reference sequence).

The rearrangement uses TRBV5-1 and TRBJ2-7; 11 nucleotides align to TRBD2. The CDR3 consists of 16 residues. Trimming at V came to 4 bases and at J to 0 bases, leaving 6 bases not matched to a gene. The V gene's germline CDR1 is SGHRS and CDR2 YFSETQ. The CDR3 region is CASSLTSGRTSYEQYF. DNA for the CDR3: TGCGCCAGCAGCCTCACTAGCGGGAGAACCTCCTACGAGCAGTACTTC.

The gene calls are TRBV18 and TRBJ1-4; D might be TRBD1 (5 bases). In germline, CDR1 is KGHSH, CDR2 LQKENI. Trimming cost V 4 bases and J 7 bases, with 13 bases left between them. This CDR3 region has 14 residues. The CDR3 loop is CASSQWGESEKLFF. CDR3 DNA sequence: TGTGCCAGCTCACAGTGGGGCGAAAGTGAAAAACTGTTTTTT.

The V and J genes are TRBV7-9 and TRBJ2-5; D gene unclear. Per the germline V gene, CDR1 is SEHNR and CDR2 is FQNEAQ (reference sequence). The CDR3 is made up of 16 amino acids. V was cut by 1 base and J by 2 bases, with 14 bases left in between. In DNA, the CDR3 is TGTGCCAGCAGCTTAGGGCACGGGTCAATTCAAGAGACCCAGTACTTC. It yields the protein CASSLGHGSIQETQYF. Looking up the rest from reference TRBV7-9 and TRBJ2-5 gives the full variable domain: DTGVSQNPRHKITKRGQNVTFRCDPISEHNRLYWYRQTLGQGPEFLTYFQNEAQLEKSRLLSDRFSAERPKGSFSTLEIQRTEQGDSAMYLCASSLGHGSIQETQYFGPGTRLLVL.

The CDR3 region is CASSLGGVMVTQYF. In DNA form, the CDR3 reads TGCGCCAGCAGCTTGGGGGGGGTGATGGTGACCCAGTACTTC. The chain joins TRBV5-1 to TRBJ2-5; D might be TRBD2 (6 bases). Trimming stripped 0 bases from V and 7 bases from J, with 13 bases between. Germline V gives CDR1 SGHRS, CDR2 YFSETQ. The CDR3 has 14 amino acids.

On this clone itself: Other DNA sequences in the same sample also yield this CDR3. The J gene is TRBJ2-5, the V gene TRBV19; D not certain. There are 12 residues in the CDR3. The germline V gene encodes CDR1 LNHDA and CDR2 SQIVND (reference sequence). Trimming cost V 9 bases and J 5 bases, with 13 bases left between them. DNA of the CDR3: TGTGCCAGCAGACAAGCCGGGGAGACCCAGTACTTC. Translation: CASRQAGETQYF. The full variable domain, rest sourced from reference TRBV19 and TRBJ2-5, is DGGITQSPKYLFRKEGQNVTLSCEQNLNHDAMYWYRQDPGQGLRLIYYSQIVNDFQKGDIAEGYSVSREKKESFPLTVTSAQKNPTAFYLCASRQAGETQYFGPGTRLLVL.

The V and J genes are TRBV2 and TRBJ1-2; TRBD1 agrees at 9 bases. There are 14 residues in the CDR3. Trimming at V came to 6 bases and at J to 4 bases, leaving 6 bases not matched to a gene. In germline, CDR1 is SNHLY, CDR2 FYNNEI. CDR3 protein: CASRVPGQGYGYTF. CDR3 coding DNA: TGTGCCAGCAGAGTACCGGGACAGGGCTATGGCTACACCTTC.

The chain recombines TRBV7-8 with TRBJ2-3; the D gene is possibly TRBD1 (7 bases). CDR3 length: 14 residues. Per germline, CDR1 SGHVS and CDR2 FQNEAQ. Trimming took off 2 bases at V and 4 bases at J, with 10 bases between the two ends. CDR3 residues: CASSLQGEADTQYF. The CDR3 coding sequence is TGTGCCAGCAGCTTACAGGGGGAGGCAGATACGCAGTATTTT.

V usage is TRBV5-5 and J usage is TRBJ2-7; D perhaps matches TRBD1 (6 bases). In germline, CDR1 is SGHKS, CDR2 YYEKEE (reference sequence). Trimming removed 4 bases at V and 3 bases at J, with 20 bases between. CDR3 length equals 16 residues. In DNA form, the CDR3 reads TGTGCCAGCAGCAGCTCGGACAGCGCCGCCTTCTACGAGCAGTACTTC. It specifies CASSSSDSAAFYEQYF.

This clone was recorded a few times. The chain joins TRBV30 to TRBJ1-5; D is uncertain. Looked up from germline, CDR1 is GTSNPN and CDR2 is SVGIG (reference sequence). V lost 0 bases, J lost 5 bases, and 11 bases lay in between. This CDR3 is built from 14 residues. CDR3 region: CAWSVLGFDQPQHF. In DNA form, the CDR3 reads TGTGCCTGGAGTGTATTGGGTTTTGATCAGCCCCAGCATTTT.